The 12 T cell receptor beta chains listed next were all sequenced from one sample in a study of blood T cell repertoires in COVID-19. Repertoires were generated with immunoSEQ multiplex PCR, while TCRdb's copy carries only in-frame clones and drops some. The sample records 180,000 or so clones, 86% being singletons. The source material was peripheral blood. Receptor source: a young man with acute or convalescent COVID-19.

The J gene is TRBJ1-3, the V gene TRBV6-4; D gene uncertain. In germline, CDR1 is MRHNA, CDR2 SNTAGT. V lost 10 bases and J 0 bases, leaving 10 bases between the germline ends. The CDR3 extends over 13 amino acids. CDR3 coding DNA: TGTGCCAACAGACACGTCTCTGGAAACACCATATATTTT. Protein product: CANRHVSGNTIYF.

The chain joins TRBV27 to TRBJ2-5; D is uncertain. CDR3 length: 15 amino acids. V was cut by 1 base and J by 3 bases, with 12 bases left in between. CDR1 is MNHEY, CDR2 SMNVEV, per germline (reference sequence). The CDR3, as DNA: TGTGCCAGCAGTTTATGGGCAGGCGTTAAAGAGACCCAGTACTTC. Protein product: CASSLWAGVKETQYF.

The chain recombines TRBV29-1 with TRBJ1-1; 8 nucleotides line up with TRBD1. The V and J ends lost 3 bases and 4 bases, in that order; junction bases with no gene match: 7. The CDR3 runs to 14 residues. Germline V gene lookup returns CDR1 SQVTM and CDR2 ANQGSEA. The CDR3 region has the DNA TGCAGCGTTGATGGACAGGGTTATGGCACTGAAGCTTTCTTT. It specifies CSVDGQGYGTEAFF.

The chain employs TRBV4-2 and TRBJ2-1, with a tentative D call TRBD1 (6 bases). The length of the CDR3 is 16 residues. Deletions cut 1 base from V and 4 bases from J, with 14 bases between. Germline V gene lookup returns CDR1 LGHNA and CDR2 YNFKEQ. The CDR3 DNA is TGTGCCAGCAGCCAAGTCCAAGGACAGAGTTACAATGAGCAGTTCTTC. It yields the protein CASSQVQGQSYNEQFF.

V is TRBV2 and J is TRBJ2-1; TRBD1 is a possible D gene (8 bases). The V and J ends lost 2 bases and 6 bases respectively, with 17 bases between them. Germline V gives CDR1 SNHLY, CDR2 FYNNEI. CDR3 length: 16 residues. In DNA, the CDR3 is TGTGCCAGCAGTGAATACACAGGGGGAGGGTCCAATGAGCAGTTCTTC. Protein: CASSEYTGGGSNEQFF. Combining the CDR3 with reference TRBV2 and TRBJ2-1 gives the whole variable domain EPEVTQTPSHQVTQMGQEVILRCVPISNHLYFYWYRQILGQKVEFLVSFYNNEISEKSEIFDDQFSVERPDGSNFTLKIRSTKLEDSAMYFCASSEYTGGGSNEQFFGPGTRLTVL.

The chain employs TRBV4-1 and TRBJ2-3; TRBD1 might be the D (6 bases). CDR1 is MGHRA, CDR2 YSYEKL, per germline. The CDR3 is made up of 13 amino acids. The V gene lost 2 bases and the J gene lost 7 bases, with 10 bases spanning the gap. CDR3: CASSQTQGYTQYF. As DNA, the CDR3 is TGCGCCAGCAGCCAAACACAGGGCTATACGCAGTATTTT.

This chain joins TRBV5-1 and TRBJ2-5; the D gene is possibly TRBD2 (6 bases). The CDR3 extends over 14 amino acids. Germline V CDR1 and CDR2: SGHRS, YFSETQ. The ends were cut back, 2 bases at V and 0 bases at J, with 8 bases in the middle. This chain's CDR3 is CASSLGLNQETQYF. The CDR3 coding sequence is TGCGCCAGCAGCTTAGGACTAAACCAAGAGACCCAGTACTTC.

In its sample, this clone was seen once. The genes are TRBV7-8 and TRBJ1-1; tentatively, D is TRBD1 (6 bases). The CDR3 spans 16 residues. CDR1 is SGHVS, CDR2 FQNEAQ, per germline. V was trimmed by 3 bases and J by 4 bases, leaving 18 bases between them. The CDR3 DNA follows: TGTGCCAGCAGCTTGGTCAACAGGGCACCCGCCACTGAAGCTTTCTTT. Translated, it gives CASSLVNRAPATEAFF. Full variable domain (outside the CDR3, taken from reference TRBV7-8 and TRBJ1-1): GAGVSQSPRYKVAKRGQDVALRCDPISGHVSLFWYQQALGQGPEFLTYFQNEAQLDKSGLPSDRFFAERPEGSVSTLKIQRTQQEDSAVYLCASSLVNRAPATEAFFGQGTRLTVV.

The chain links TRBV28 to TRBJ2-1, with D tentatively TRBD1 (6 bases). Looked up from germline, CDR1 is MDHEN and CDR2 is SYDVKM. Trimming took off 6 bases at V and 8 bases at J, with 17 bases between the two ends. The CDR3 spans 14 residues. CDR3 loop: CASRWQGSADEQFF. CDR3 in DNA: TGTGCCAGCAGGTGGCAGGGGAGTGCAGATGAGCAGTTCTTC.

This chain connects TRBV9 to TRBJ2-3, with D possibly TRBD1 on 7 matching bases. CDR3 length: 17 amino acids. The V and J ends lost 3 bases and 1 base respectively, with 18 bases between them. Germline CDR1 is SGDLS and CDR2 is YYNGEE. The CDR3 nucleotides read TGTGCCAGCAGCGGACGGGAGAGGGGGCCAGGCACAGATACGCAGTATTTT. It encodes CASSGRERGPGTDTQYF.

J is TRBJ1-5 and V is TRBV7-9; perhaps TRBD1 as D (6 bases). CDR1 is SEHNR, CDR2 FQNEAQ, per germline (reference sequence). There are 14 residues in the CDR3. V was clipped by 5 bases and J by 3 bases, with 11 bases between them. The CDR3 loop is CASSATGPNQPQHF. The CDR3, as DNA: TGTGCCAGCAGCGCAACAGGGCCCAATCAGCCCCAGCATTTT.

The chain employs TRBV11-3 and TRBJ2-3; possible D gene TRBD2, 6 bases. CDR3 length: 16 residues. V was cut by 1 base and J by 1 base, with 12 bases left in between. Germline values: CDR1 SGHNT, CDR2 YENEEA. The CDR3 nucleotides are TGTGCCAGCAGCTTAGGGTTGGGGACTCGCACAGATACGCAGTATTTT. Translating gives CASSLGLGTRTDTQYF.